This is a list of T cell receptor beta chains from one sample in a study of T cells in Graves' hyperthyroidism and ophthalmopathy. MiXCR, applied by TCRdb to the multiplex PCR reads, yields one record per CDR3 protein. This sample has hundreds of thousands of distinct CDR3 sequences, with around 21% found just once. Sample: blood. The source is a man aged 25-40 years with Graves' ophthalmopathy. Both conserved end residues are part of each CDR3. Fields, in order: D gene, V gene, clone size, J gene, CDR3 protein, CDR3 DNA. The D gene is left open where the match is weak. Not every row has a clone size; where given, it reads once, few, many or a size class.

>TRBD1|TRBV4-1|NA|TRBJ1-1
CASSPTLTGRATEAFF
TGCGCCAGCAGCCCGACCTTGACAGGGAGGGCCACTGAAGCTTTCTTT
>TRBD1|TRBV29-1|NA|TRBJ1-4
CSIGQETNEKLFF
TGCAGCATCGGACAGGAAACTAATGAAAAACTGTTTTTT
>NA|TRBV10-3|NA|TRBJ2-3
CAISVSSASSTDTQYF
TGTGCCATCAGTGTTTCGTCGGCTTCTAGCACAGATACGCAGTATTTT
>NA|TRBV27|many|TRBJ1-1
CASTMGGQNTEAFF
TGTGCCAGCACCATGGGAGGGCAGAACACTGAAGCTTTCTTT
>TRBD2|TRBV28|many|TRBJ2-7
CASSSPSGRYEQYF
TGTGCCAGCAGTTCCCCTAGCGGGAGGTACGAGCAGTACTTC
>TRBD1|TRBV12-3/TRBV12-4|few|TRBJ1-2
CASSSGTGAGYTF
TGTGCCAGCAGTTCCGGGACAGGGGCCGGCTACACCTTC
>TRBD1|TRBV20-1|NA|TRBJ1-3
CSARDSRGPGNTIYF
TGCAGTGCTAGAGATTCGAGGGGGCCTGGAAACACCATATATTTT
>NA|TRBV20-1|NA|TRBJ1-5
CSARDRTLSNQPQHF
TGCAGTGCTAGAGACAGGACGTTAAGCAATCAGCCCCAGCATTTT
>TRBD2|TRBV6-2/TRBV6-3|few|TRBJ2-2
CASTSGTLAGVGGELFF
TGTGCCAGCACCTCGGGCACTCTAGCGGGAGTTGGCGGGGAGCTGTTTTTT
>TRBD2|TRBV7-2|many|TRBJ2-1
CASSRLASGKDEQFF
TGTGCCAGCAGCCGGTTGGCTAGCGGGAAAGACGAGCAGTTCTTC
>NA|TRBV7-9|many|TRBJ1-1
CASSLRGADTEAFF
TGTGCCAGCAGCTTGCGAGGGGCGGACACTGAAGCTTTCTTT
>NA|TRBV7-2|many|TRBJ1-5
CASSLSGGGINQPQHF
TGTGCCAGCAGCTTAAGTGGGGGAGGGATCAATCAGCCCCAGCATTTT
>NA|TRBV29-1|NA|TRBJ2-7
CSVAPARVRNEQYF
TGCAGCGTCGCCCCAGCGCGGGTACGGAACGAGCAGTACTTC
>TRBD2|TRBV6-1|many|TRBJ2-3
CASSEEGLAGGDTQYF
TGTGCCAGCAGTGAAGAGGGACTAGCGGGAGGAGATACGCAGTATTTT
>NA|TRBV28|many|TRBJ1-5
CASSLPEDWNQPQHF
TGTGCCAGCAGTTTGCCCGAGGACTGGAATCAGCCCCAGCATTTT
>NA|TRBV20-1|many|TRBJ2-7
CSAPWGSSYEQYF
TGCAGTGCTCCTTGGGGGAGCTCCTACGAGCAGTACTTC
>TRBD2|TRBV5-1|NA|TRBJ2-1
CASSLDTGGWSNEQFF
TGCGCCAGCAGTTTGGATACGGGAGGGTGGTCGAATGAGCAGTTCTTC
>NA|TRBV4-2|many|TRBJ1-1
CASSRGGGPVEAFF
TGTGCCAGCAGCCGCGGCGGGGGACCCGTTGAAGCTTTCTTT
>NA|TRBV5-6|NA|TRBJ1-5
CALLVSRQPQHF
TGTGCCTTGCTCGTAAGCCGTCAGCCCCAGCATTTT
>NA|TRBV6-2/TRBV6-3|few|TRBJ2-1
CASSPLNGGGGGEQFF
TGTGCCAGCAGCCCATTAAACGGGGGAGGTGGGGGTGAGCAGTTCTTC
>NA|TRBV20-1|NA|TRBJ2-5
CSARDLGSGQETQYF
TGCAGTGCTAGAGATCTCGGTAGCGGTCAAGAGACCCAGTACTTC
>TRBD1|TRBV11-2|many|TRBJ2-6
CASSPWTGRGANVLTF
TGTGCCAGCAGTCCTTGGACAGGGCGTGGGGCCAACGTCCTGACTTTC
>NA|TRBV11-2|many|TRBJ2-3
CASSLDGAGAADTQYF
TGTGCCAGCAGCTTAGATGGAGCCGGCGCGGCAGATACGCAGTATTTT
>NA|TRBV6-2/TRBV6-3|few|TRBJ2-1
CASSSSPSGIHEQFF
TGTGCCAGCAGTTCCTCCCCTAGTGGGATACATGAGCAGTTCTTC
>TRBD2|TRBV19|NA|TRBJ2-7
CASSRYSGSLLYEQYF
TGTGCCAGTAGTAGATATAGCGGGAGCCTCCTCTACGAGCAGTACTTC
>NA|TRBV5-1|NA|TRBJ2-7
CASSLTGIQGPYEQYF
TGCGCCAGCAGCCTAACCGGGATTCAGGGCCCGTACGAGCAGTACTTC
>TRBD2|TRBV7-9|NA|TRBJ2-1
CASSTSGGPGEFF
TGTGCCAGCAGCACCTCGGGGGGACCTGGGGAGTTCTTC